These T cell receptor beta chains were read from a single sample in a study of cytomegalovirus exposure and HLA in healthy donors. Using immunoSEQ multiplex PCR, the repertoire was profiled, and TCRdb retains in-frame clones only, with some absent. The table records 150,000 or so clones, over 60% of them present only once. Input material: PBMCs. These receptors were obtained from a woman aged 50 to 60 in good health and CMV-seropositive. The CDR3 runs from the conserved cysteine through the conserved F or W. The order of the fields is V gene, J gene, D gene, CDR3 length, clone size, CDR3 protein, CDR3 DNA. The D gene is left open where the match is weak. Clone size appears in some rows only: once, few, many, or a class for an expanded clone.

>TRBV7-2|TRBJ2-1|TRBD2|15|NA
CASNPFSGGYNEQFF
TGTGCCAGCAATCCTTTTAGCGGGGGGTACAATGAGCAGTTCTTC
>TRBV4-1|TRBJ2-3|TRBD1|16|NA
CASSQNNRGVTDTQYF
TGCGCCAGCAGCCAGAATAACAGGGGTGTGACAGATACGCAGTATTTT
>TRBV5-1|TRBJ1-2|NA|14|NA
CASRRDTGDGGYTF
TGCGCCAGCAGGAGAGACACCGGGGATGGTGGCTACACCTTC
>TRBV6-1|TRBJ2-2|NA|15|NA
CASSGTGGGYGELFF
TGTGCCAGCAGTGGGACAGGAGGGGGCTACGGGGAGCTGTTTTTT
>TRBV4-1|TRBJ1-2|NA|15|few
CASSQHWQDSYGYTF
TGCGCCAGCAGCCAACACTGGCAGGACTCCTATGGCTACACCTTC
>TRBV23-1|TRBJ1-5|NA|14|NA
CKRGTLRGSQPQHF
TGCAAAAGGGGTACGCTAAGGGGCTCTCAGCCCCAGCATTTT
>TRBV27|TRBJ2-6|NA|15|NA
CASGREGSGANVLTF
TGTGCCAGCGGACGCGAGGGCTCTGGGGCCAACGTCCTGACTTTC
>TRBV7-2|TRBJ2-1|TRBD2|15|NA
CASSLLAGGNNEQFF
TGTGCCAGCAGCCTTCTAGCGGGGGGCAACAATGAGCAGTTCTTC
>TRBV18|TRBJ1-5|NA|15|NA
CASSLQRDTNQPQHF
TGTGCCAGCTCACTTCAACGGGACACCAATCAGCCCCAGCATTTT
>TRBV4-1|TRBJ1-2|TRBD1|16|NA
CASSQDNRGYDYGYTF
TGCGCCAGCAGCCAAGATAACAGGGGCTACGACTATGGCTACACCTTC
>TRBV5-1|TRBJ2-7|NA|14|few
CASSLERRSYEQYF
TGCGCCAGCAGCTTGGAGCGGCGGTCCTACGAGCAGTACTTC
>TRBV14|TRBJ2-1|TRBD2|17|NA
CASSQELAGGRIDEQFF
TGTGCCAGCAGCCAAGAACTAGCGGGGGGTCGAATAGATGAGCAGTTCTTC
>TRBV4-1|TRBJ1-2|TRBD1|13|NA
CASSQQGDYGYTF
TGCGCCAGCAGCCAGCAGGGGGACTATGGCTACACCTTC
>TRBV28|TRBJ1-1|NA|14|few
CASSRNRENTEAFF
TGTGCCAGCAGCAGAAACAGGGAGAACACTGAAGCTTTCTTT
>TRBV6-5|TRBJ1-4|TRBD1|14|NA
CASSTGQGNEKLFF
TGTGCCAGCAGTACGGGACAGGGGAATGAAAAACTGTTTTTT
>TRBV19|TRBJ1-1|TRBD1|15|NA
CASSISGQGDTEAFF
TGTGCCAGTAGTATTTCGGGACAGGGCGACACTGAAGCTTTCTTT
>TRBV7-8|TRBJ1-1|NA|15|NA
CASSPEPGRDTEAFF
TGTGCCAGCAGCCCGGAACCCGGGCGGGACACTGAAGCTTTCTTT
>TRBV5-1|TRBJ1-5|NA|13|NA
CASRPGLNQPQHF
TGCGCCAGCAGGCCGGGACTCAATCAGCCCCAGCATTTT
>TRBV29-1|TRBJ1-1|TRBD1|13|NA
CSVRTGGNTEAFF
TGCAGCGTTCGAACAGGGGGCAACACTGAAGCTTTCTTT
>TRBV4-3|TRBJ2-7|TRBD1|17|NA
CASSRRDRRTGVYEQYF
TGCGCCAGCAGCCGGAGAGACCGTAGGACAGGGGTCTACGAGCAGTACTTC
>TRBV2|TRBJ2-3|NA|15|NA
CASSEVARYTDTQYF
TGTGCCAGCAGTGAAGTCGCTAGATACACAGATACGCAGTATTTT
>TRBV19|TRBJ1-2|NA|14|few
CASTSRSRGYGYTF
TGTGCCAGTACCTCCCGTTCCAGGGGCTATGGCTACACCTTC
>TRBV7-2|TRBJ1-1|TRBD1|15|NA
CASSPRTGTGTEAFF
TGTGCCAGCAGCCCGAGGACAGGGACGGGCACTGAAGCTTTCTTT
>TRBV5-1|TRBJ2-1|NA|15|NA
CASSSETGSYNEQFF
TGCGCCAGCAGCTCGGAGACAGGTTCCTACAATGAGCAGTTCTTC
>TRBV27|TRBJ2-7|NA|13|once
CASSLWGVHEQYF
TGTGCCAGCAGTTTATGGGGGGTCCACGAGCAGTACTTC
>TRBV5-1|TRBJ2-5|TRBD2|16|once
CASSSRLAGGGETQYF
TGCGCCAGCAGCTCGAGACTAGCGGGGGGTGGGGAGACCCAGTACTTC
>TRBV10-2|TRBJ1-1|NA|14|NA
CASMRGWVNTEAFF
TGCGCCAGCATGCGGGGGTGGGTGAACACTGAAGCTTTCTTT
>TRBV27|TRBJ2-7|TRBD2|15|NA
CASRRASGSSYEQYF
TGTGCCAGCAGACGGGCTAGCGGGAGTTCCTACGAGCAGTACTTC
>TRBV25-1|TRBJ1-2|TRBD1|14|NA
CASSESGTGIDYTF
TGTGCCAGCAGTGAATCTGGGACAGGGATTGACTACACCTTC
>TRBV13|TRBJ2-3|TRBD2|18|NA
CASSSMTSVEFSTDTQYF
TGTGCCAGCAGCTCTATGACTAGCGTTGAATTTAGCACAGATACGCAGTATTTT
>TRBV5-4|TRBJ1-2|TRBD1|14|NA
CASSPTGGYYGYTF
TGTGCCAGCAGCCCGACAGGGGGGTACTATGGCTACACCTTC
>TRBV11-2|TRBJ2-2|TRBD2|13|NA
CASSLRGTGELFF
TGTGCCAGCAGCTTGCGGGGGACCGGGGAGCTGTTTTTT
>TRBV28|TRBJ1-2|NA|15|NA
CASSLGGTRDYGYTF
TGTGCCAGCTCCTTGGGGGGGACCAGGGACTATGGCTACACCTTC
>TRBV2|TRBJ2-3|TRBD2|16|few
CASSALLAARTDTQYF
TGTGCCAGCAGTGCGCTCCTAGCGGCCCGCACAGATACGCAGTATTTT
>TRBV7-2|TRBJ1-1|NA|14|NA
CASSARQVNTEAFF
TGTGCCAGCAGCGCTAGACAGGTAAACACTGAAGCTTTCTTT
>TRBV10-3|TRBJ2-3|TRBD2|14|NA
CAMGRLAGAGTQYF
TGTGCCATGGGTAGACTAGCGGGGGCAGGTACGCAGTATTTT
>TRBV2|TRBJ2-2|TRBD2|15|NA
CASTSGTLYTGELFF
TGTGCCAGTACTAGCGGGACTCTTTACACCGGGGAGCTGTTTTTT
>TRBV7-8|TRBJ2-3|TRBD2|13|NA
CASSLEGIGGGYF
TGTGCCAGCAGCTTAGAAGGGATCGGCGGGGGGTATTTT
>TRBV2|TRBJ1-1|NA|15|NA
CASSLEAGVNTEAFF
TGTGCCAGCAGCCTCGAGGCAGGGGTGAACACTGAAGCTTTCTTT
>TRBV5-1|TRBJ1-2|TRBD1|14|NA
CASSSGTGSYGYTF
TGCGCCAGCAGCTCCGGGACAGGGAGCTATGGCTACACCTTC
>TRBV19|TRBJ2-1|TRBD2|17|NA
CASRPIVAGGFYNEQFF
TGTGCCAGTAGACCGATTGTAGCGGGGGGCTTTTACAATGAGCAGTTCTTC
>TRBV5-1|TRBJ2-1|NA|15|NA
CASSFGVGSYNEQFF
TGCGCCAGCAGCTTCGGGGTGGGAAGCTACAATGAGCAGTTCTTC